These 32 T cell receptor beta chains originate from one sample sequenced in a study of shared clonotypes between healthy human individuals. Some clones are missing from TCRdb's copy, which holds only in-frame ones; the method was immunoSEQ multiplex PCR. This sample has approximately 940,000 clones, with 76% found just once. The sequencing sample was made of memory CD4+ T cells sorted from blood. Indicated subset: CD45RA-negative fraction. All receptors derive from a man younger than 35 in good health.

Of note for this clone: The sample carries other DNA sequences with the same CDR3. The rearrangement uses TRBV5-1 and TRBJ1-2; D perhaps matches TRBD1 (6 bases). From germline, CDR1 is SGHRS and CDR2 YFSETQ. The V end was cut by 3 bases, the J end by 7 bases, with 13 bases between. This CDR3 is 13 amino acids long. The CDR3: CASSSQGLGGYTF. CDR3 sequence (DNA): TGCGCCAGCAGCTCCCAGGGGCTCGGTGGCTACACCTTC.

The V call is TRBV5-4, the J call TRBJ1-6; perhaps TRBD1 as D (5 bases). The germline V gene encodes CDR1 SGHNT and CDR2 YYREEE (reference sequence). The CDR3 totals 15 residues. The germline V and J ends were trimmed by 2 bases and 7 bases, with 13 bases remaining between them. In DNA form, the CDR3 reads TGTGCCAGCAGCTTCACTCGGGACCTAAATTCACCCCTCCACTTT. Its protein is CASSFTRDLNSPLHF.

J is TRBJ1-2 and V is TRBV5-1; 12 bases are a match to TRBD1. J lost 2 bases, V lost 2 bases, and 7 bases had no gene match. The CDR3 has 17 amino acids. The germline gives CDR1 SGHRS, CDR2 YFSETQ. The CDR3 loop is CASSLGTGGDANYGYTF. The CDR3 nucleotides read TGCGCCAGCAGCTTAGGGACAGGGGGCGACGCCAACTATGGCTACACCTTC.

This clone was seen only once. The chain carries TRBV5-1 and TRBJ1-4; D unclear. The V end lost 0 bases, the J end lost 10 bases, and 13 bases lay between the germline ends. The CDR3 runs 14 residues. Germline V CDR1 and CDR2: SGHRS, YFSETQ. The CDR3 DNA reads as TGCGCCAGCAGCTTGGCCGGCCTTGGTGGAAAACTGTTTTTT. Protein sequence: CASSLAGLGGKLFF.

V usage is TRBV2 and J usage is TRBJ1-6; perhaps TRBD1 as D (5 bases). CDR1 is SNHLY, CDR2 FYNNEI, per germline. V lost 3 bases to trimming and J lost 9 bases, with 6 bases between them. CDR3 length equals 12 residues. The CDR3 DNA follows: TGTGCCAGCAGTGACCAGGGTTCACCCCTCCACTTT. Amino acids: CASSDQGSPLHF.

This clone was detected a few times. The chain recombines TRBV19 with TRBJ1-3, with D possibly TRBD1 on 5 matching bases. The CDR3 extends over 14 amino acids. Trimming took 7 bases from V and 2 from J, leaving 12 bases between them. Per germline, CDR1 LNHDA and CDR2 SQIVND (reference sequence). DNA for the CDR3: TGTGCCAGTACCCCATGGGGGGCTGGAAACACCATATATTTT. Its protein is CASTPWGAGNTIYF.

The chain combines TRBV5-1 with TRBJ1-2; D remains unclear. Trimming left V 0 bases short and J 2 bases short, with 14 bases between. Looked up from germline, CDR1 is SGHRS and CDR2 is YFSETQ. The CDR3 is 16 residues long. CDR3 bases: TGCGCCAGCAGCTTGGCCGATTCGAGCGTCAACTATGGCTACACCTTC. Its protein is CASSLADSSVNYGYTF.

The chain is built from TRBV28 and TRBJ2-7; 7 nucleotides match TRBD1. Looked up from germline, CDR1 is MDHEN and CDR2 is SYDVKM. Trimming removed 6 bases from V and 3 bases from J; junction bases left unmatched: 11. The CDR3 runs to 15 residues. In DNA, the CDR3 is TGTGCCAGCAGGCCACCGGGGACAGCGGTCTACGAGCAGTACTTC. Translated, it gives CASRPPGTAVYEQYF.

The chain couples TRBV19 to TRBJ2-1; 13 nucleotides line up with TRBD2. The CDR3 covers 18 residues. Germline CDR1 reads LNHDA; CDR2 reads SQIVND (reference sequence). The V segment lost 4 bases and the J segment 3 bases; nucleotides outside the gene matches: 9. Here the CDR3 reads CASSRGLAGASFYNEQFF. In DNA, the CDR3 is TGTGCCAGTAGTAGAGGACTAGCGGGAGCGTCATTCTACAATGAGCAGTTCTTC.

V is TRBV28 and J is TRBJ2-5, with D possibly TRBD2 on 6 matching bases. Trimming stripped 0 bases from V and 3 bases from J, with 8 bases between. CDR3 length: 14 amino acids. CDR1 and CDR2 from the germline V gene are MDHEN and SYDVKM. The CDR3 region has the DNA TGTGCCAGCAGTTTATGGGGACTGGAAGAGACCCAGTACTTC. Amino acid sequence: CASSLWGLEETQYF.

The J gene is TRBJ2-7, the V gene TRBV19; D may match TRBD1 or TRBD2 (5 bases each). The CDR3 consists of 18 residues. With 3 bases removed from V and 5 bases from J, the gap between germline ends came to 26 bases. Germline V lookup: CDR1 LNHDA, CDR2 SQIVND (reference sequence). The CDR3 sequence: CASSIRGRAGPLGHEQYF. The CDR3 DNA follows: TGTGCCAGTAGTATCCGGGGCAGGGCCGGTCCCTTAGGACACGAGCAGTACTTC.

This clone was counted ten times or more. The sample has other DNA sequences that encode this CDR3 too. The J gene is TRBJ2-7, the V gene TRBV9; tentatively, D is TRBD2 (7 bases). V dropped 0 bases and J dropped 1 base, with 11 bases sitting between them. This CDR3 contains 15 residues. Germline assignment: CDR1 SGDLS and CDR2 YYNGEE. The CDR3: CASSVEGGASYEQYF. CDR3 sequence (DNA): TGTGCCAGCAGCGTAGAAGGGGGGGCTTCCTACGAGCAGTACTTC.

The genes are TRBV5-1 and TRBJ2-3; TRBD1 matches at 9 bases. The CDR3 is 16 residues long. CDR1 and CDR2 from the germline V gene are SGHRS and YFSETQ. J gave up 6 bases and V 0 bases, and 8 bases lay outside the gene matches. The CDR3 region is CASSLEGTGRVDTQYF. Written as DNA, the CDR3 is TGCGCCAGCAGCTTGGAGGGGACAGGGCGAGTGGATACGCAGTATTTT.

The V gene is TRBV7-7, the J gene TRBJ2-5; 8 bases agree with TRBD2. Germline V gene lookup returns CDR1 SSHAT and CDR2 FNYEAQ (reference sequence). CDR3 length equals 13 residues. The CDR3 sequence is CASGDEQGWTQYF. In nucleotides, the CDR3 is TGTGCTAGCGGGGATGAGCAGGGTTGGACCCAGTACTTC.

The CDR3 DNA reads as TGTGCCAGCACCTCTCCCACGGTCGGAGATACGCAGTATTTT. Translated, it gives CASTSPTVGDTQYF. The chain links TRBV7-2 to TRBJ2-3; D ambiguous. The length of the CDR3 is 14 residues. Germline V gives CDR1 SGHTA, CDR2 FQGNSA. Between the trimmed V and J ends, which lost 7 bases and 5 bases, there was a span of 16 bases.

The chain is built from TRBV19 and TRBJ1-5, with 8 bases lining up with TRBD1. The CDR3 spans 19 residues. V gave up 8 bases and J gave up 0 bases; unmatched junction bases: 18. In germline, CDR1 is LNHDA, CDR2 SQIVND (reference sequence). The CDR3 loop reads CASGMGQAAFTYSNQPQHF. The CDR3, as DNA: TGTGCCAGTGGAATGGGACAGGCCGCCTTCACTTATAGCAATCAGCCCCAGCATTTT.

CDR3 DNA: TGTGCCAGCAGCGTAGAGGCAGGGGATTATGGCTACACCTTC. Residues: CASSVEAGDYGYTF. V is TRBV9 and J is TRBJ1-2; TRBD1 is a possible D gene (6 bases). The CDR3 contains 14 residues. The V and J ends lost 0 bases and 5 bases respectively, with 11 bases between them. Germline values: CDR1 SGDLS, CDR2 YYNGEE.

Here the CDR3 DNA reads TGTGCCAGCAGCTTCCAAGATTTCTCTGGGGCCAACGTCCTGACTTTC. It codes for CASSFQDFSGANVLTF. The chain combines TRBV5-6 with TRBJ2-6; D uncertain. CDR3 length: 16 amino acids. With 2 bases removed from V and 0 bases from J, the gap between germline ends came to 9 bases. Per the germline V gene, CDR1 is SGHDT and CDR2 is YYEEEE. The whole variable domain, filled in from reference TRBV5-6 and TRBJ2-6, reads DAGVTQSPTHLIKTRGQQVTLRCSPKSGHDTVSWYQQALGQGPQFIFQYYEEEERQRGNFPDRFSGHQFPNYSSELNVNALLLGDSALYLCASSFQDFSGANVLTFGAGSRLTVL.

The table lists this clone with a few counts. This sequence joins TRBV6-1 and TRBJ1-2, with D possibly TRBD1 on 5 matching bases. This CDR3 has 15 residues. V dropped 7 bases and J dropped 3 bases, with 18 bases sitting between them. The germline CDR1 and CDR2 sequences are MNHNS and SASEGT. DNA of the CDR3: TGTGCCAGCATGAGTAGGGACCTCGGGCACTATGGCTACACCTTC. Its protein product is CASMSRDLGHYGYTF.

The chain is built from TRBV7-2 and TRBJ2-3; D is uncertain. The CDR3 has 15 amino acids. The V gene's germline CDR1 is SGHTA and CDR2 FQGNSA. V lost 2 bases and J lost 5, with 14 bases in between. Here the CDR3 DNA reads TGTGCCAGCAGCTTAAACCCCAATGTGGTAGATACGCAGTATTTT. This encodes CASSLNPNVVDTQYF.

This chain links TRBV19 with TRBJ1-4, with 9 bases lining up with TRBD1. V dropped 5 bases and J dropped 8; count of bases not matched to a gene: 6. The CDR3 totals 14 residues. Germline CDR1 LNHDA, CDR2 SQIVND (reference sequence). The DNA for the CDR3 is TGTGCCAGTAGTCCGGGACAGGGTTTAGAAAAACTGTTTTTT. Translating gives CASSPGQGLEKLFF.

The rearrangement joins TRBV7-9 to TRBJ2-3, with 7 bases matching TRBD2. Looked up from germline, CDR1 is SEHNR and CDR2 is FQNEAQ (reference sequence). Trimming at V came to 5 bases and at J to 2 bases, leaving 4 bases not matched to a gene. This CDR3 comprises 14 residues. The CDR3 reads CASSLQRDTDTQYF. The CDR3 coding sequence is TGTGCCAGCAGCCTACAGCGGGACACAGATACGCAGTATTTT.

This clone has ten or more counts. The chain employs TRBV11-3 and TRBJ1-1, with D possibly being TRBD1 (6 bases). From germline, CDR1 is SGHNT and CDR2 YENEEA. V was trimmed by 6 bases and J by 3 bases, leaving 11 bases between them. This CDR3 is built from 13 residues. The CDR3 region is CASRRDTDTEAFF. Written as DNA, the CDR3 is TGTGCCAGCAGACGGGACACTGACACTGAAGCTTTCTTT.

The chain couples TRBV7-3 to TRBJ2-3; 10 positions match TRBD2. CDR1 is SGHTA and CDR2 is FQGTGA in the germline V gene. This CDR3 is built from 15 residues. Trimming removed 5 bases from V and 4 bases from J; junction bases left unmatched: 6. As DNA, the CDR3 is TGTGCCAGCAGCAAAGCGGGGGGGGCCCCAGATACGCAGTATTTT. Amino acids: CASSKAGGAPDTQYF.

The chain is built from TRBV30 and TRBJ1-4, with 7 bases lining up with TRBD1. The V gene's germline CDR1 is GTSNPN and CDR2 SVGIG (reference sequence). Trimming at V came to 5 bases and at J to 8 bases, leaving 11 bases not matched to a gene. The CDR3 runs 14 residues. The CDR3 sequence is CAWATGVGGEKLFF. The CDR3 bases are TGTGCCTGGGCAACAGGGGTTGGGGGAGAAAAACTGTTTTTT.

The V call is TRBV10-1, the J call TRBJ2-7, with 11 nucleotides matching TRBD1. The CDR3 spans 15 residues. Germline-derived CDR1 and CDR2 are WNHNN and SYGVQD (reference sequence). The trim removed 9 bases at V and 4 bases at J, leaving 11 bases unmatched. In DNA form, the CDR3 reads TGCGCCAGAACTCCCCTTCGGGACAGGGGGTACGAGCAGTACTTC. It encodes CARTPLRDRGYEQYF.

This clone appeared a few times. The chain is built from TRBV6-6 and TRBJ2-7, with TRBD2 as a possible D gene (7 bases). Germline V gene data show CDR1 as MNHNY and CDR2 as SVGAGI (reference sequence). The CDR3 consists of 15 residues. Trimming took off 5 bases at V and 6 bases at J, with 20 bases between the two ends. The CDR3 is CASSRAGQQRVEQYF. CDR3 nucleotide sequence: TGTGCCAGCAGTAGAGCGGGACAACAAAGGGTCGAGCAGTACTTC.

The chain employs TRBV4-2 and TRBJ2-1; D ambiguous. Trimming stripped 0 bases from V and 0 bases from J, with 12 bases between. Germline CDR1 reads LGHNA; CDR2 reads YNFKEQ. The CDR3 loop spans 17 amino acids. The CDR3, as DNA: TGTGCCAGCAGCCAAGATGGGGTAGACGGCTCCTACAATGAGCAGTTCTTC. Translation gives CASSQDGVDGSYNEQFF.

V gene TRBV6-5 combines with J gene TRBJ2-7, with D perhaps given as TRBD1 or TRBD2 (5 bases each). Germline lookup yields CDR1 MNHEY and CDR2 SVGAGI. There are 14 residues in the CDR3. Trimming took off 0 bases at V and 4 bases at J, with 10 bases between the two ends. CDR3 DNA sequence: TGTGCCAGCAGTTACTCGGGGGTTCGGTACGAGCAGTACTTC. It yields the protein CASSYSGVRYEQYF.

The CDR3 spells CASTPQGLAYEQYF. The CDR3 DNA is TGTGCCAGCACCCCCCAGGGACTAGCTTACGAGCAGTACTTC. The rearrangement joins TRBV6-5 to TRBJ2-7; 9 positions match TRBD2. The CDR3 consists of 14 residues. V lost 7 bases and J lost 4; bases outside the gene matches: 8. CDR1 and CDR2 from the germline V gene are MNHEY and SVGAGI.

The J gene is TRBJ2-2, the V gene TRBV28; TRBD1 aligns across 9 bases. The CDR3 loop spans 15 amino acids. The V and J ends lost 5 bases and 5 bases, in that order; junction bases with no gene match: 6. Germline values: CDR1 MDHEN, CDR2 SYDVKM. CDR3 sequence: CASSMTGGRTGELFF. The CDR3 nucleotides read TGTGCCAGCAGTATGACAGGGGGACGTACCGGGGAGCTGTTTTTT.

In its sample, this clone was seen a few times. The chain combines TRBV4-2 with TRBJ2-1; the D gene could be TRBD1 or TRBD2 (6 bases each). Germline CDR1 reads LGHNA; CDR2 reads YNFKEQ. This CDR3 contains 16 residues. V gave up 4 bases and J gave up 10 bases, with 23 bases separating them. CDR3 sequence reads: CASSREDGGPVGEQFF. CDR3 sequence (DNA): TGTGCCAGCAGCCGGGAGGATGGGGGGCCAGTCGGAGAGCAGTTCTTC.